The rows below give T cell receptor beta chains drawn from one sample of a study of response to subunit inactivated influenza vaccine. Using its own MiXCR run on the RT-PCR reads, TCRdb lists one record per CDR3 protein. The sample consists of about 700,000 distinct CDR3 sequences, approximately 15% of them appearing once. The sequences come from PBMCs from blood, collected around two weeks before vaccination. These receptors all stem from a man aged 50 to 60 who received an inactivated influenza vaccine. The CDR3 runs from the conserved cysteine through the conserved F or W. Fields, in order: D gene, J gene, V gene, clone size, CDR3 protein, CDR3 DNA. D genes are given only for firm matches. Size is omitted from some rows. Given values are once, few, many or a class for expanded clones.

D: TRBD1; J: TRBJ1-1; V: TRBV7-9; size: few; CDR3: CASSSQDRDTEAFF; DNA: TGTGCCAGCAGCTCCCAGGACAGGGACACTGAAGCTTTCTTT
D: .; J: TRBJ2-3; V: TRBV6-2/TRBV6-3; size: many; CDR3: CASSAWIAGTDTQYF; DNA: TGTGCCAGCAGTGCCTGGATAGCGGGCACAGATACGCAGTATTTT
D: .; J: TRBJ2-5; V: TRBV7-6; size: many; CDR3: CASSYPGGYQETQYF; DNA: TGTGCCAGCAGCTACCCCGGCGGGTACCAAGAGACCCAGTACTTC
D: .; J: TRBJ2-1; V: TRBV27; size: many; CDR3: CASSLSTNILYNEQFF; DNA: TGTGCCAGCAGTTTATCGACTAACATCCTTTACAATGAGCAGTTCTTC
D: TRBD1; J: TRBJ2-1; V: TRBV12-3/TRBV12-4; size: .; CDR3: CACRGGQGAGIFYNEQFF; DNA: TGTGCCTGCAGGGGGGGACAGGGGGCAGGGATTTTCTACAATGAGCAGTTCTTC
D: .; J: TRBJ1-3; V: TRBV5-1; size: .; CDR3: CASSRDTENTIYF; DNA: TGCGCCAGCAGCCGGGACACCGAAAACACCATATATTTT
D: .; J: TRBJ1-1; V: TRBV6-6; size: .; CDR3: CATTSGENTEAFF; DNA: TGTGCCACTACCTCAGGAGAGAACACTGAAGCTTTCTTT
D: .; J: TRBJ2-3; V: TRBV5-1; size: .; CDR3: CASSFGTSPDTQYF; DNA: TGCGCCAGCAGCTTTGGGACCTCGCCAGATACGCAGTATTTT
D: .; J: TRBJ2-2; V: TRBV10-3; size: few; CDR3: CAIGAPAGLGTGELFF; DNA: TGTGCCATCGGGGCCCCGGCAGGGTTGGGCACCGGGGAGCTGTTTTTT
D: .; J: TRBJ2-7; V: TRBV20-1; size: .; CDR3: CSARGSGTAPYEQYF; DNA: TGCAGTGCTAGAGGTAGTGGGACGGCCCCCTACGAGCAGTACTTC
D: TRBD1; J: TRBJ2-7; V: TRBV6-5; size: .; CDR3: CASSSRDRPLYEQYF; DNA: TGTGCCAGCAGTTCCCGGGACAGGCCTCTATACGAGCAGTACTTC
D: .; J: TRBJ2-3; V: TRBV28; size: .; CDR3: CASRFGGPTDTQYF; DNA: TGTGCCAGCAGGTTCGGCGGACCCACAGATACGCAGTATTTT
D: .; J: TRBJ1-6; V: TRBV12-3/TRBV12-4; size: few; CDR3: CASSTGSHNSPLHF; DNA: TGTGCCAGCAGTACAGGAAGTCATAATTCACCCCTCCACTTT
D: TRBD1; J: TRBJ2-2; V: TRBV4-2; size: few; CDR3: CASSQEPRQGVIAGELFF; DNA: TGTGCCAGCAGCCAAGAACCCAGACAGGGGGTCATCGCCGGGGAGCTGTTTTTT
D: .; J: TRBJ1-1; V: TRBV5-1; size: few; CDR3: CASSAPKGDTEAFF; DNA: TGCGCCAGCAGCGCACCGAAGGGGGACACTGAAGCTTTCTTT
D: .; J: TRBJ1-1; V: TRBV6-1; size: .; CDR3: CASSEGWTEAFF; DNA: TGTGCCAGCAGTGAGGGGTGGACTGAAGCTTTCTTT
D: .; J: TRBJ2-5; V: TRBV3-1; size: .; CDR3: CASSQEALVGETQYF; DNA: TGTGCCAGCAGCCAAGAGGCGCTAGTGGGGGAGACCCAGTACTTC
D: TRBD1; J: TRBJ1-2; V: TRBV6-1; size: few; CDR3: CASKLGTGGGGYTF; DNA: TGTGCCAGCAAACTCGGGACAGGGGGCGGTGGCTACACCTTC
D: .; J: TRBJ2-5; V: TRBV11-2; size: .; CDR3: CASSLDHQGRETQYF; DNA: TGTGCCAGCAGCTTAGATCATCAGGGCCGGGAGACCCAGTACTTC
D: .; J: TRBJ1-1; V: TRBV4-1; size: .; CDR3: CASSRRALNTEAFF; DNA: TGCGCCAGCAGCCGCCGCGCCCTGAACACTGAAGCTTTCTTT
D: TRBD2; J: TRBJ2-2; V: TRBV30; size: few; CDR3: CAWSVYSGRDPGELFF; DNA: TGTGCCTGGAGTGTATATAGCGGGAGGGATCCCGGGGAGCTGTTTTTT
D: .; J: TRBJ2-1; V: TRBV7-9; size: .; CDR3: CASMVRVPAAIIESSYNEQFF; DNA: TGTGCCAGCATGGTCAGGGTTCCGGCCGCGATTATAGAGAGCTCCTACAATGAGCAGTTCTTC
D: TRBD1; J: TRBJ1-5; V: TRBV5-1; size: few; CDR3: CASSLDGTGVQPQHF; DNA: TGCGCCAGCAGCTTGGATGGGACAGGGGTACAGCCCCAGCATTTT
D: .; J: TRBJ2-1; V: TRBV4-1; size: .; CDR3: CASSQVRLAPNEQFF; DNA: TGCGCCAGCAGCCAAGTCCGGCTAGCGCCCAATGAGCAGTTCTTC
D: TRBD1; J: TRBJ2-1; V: TRBV28; size: few; CDR3: CASRRTGPNNEQFF; DNA: TGTGCCAGCAGGCGGACAGGGCCGAACAATGAGCAGTTCTTC
D: .; J: TRBJ1-5; V: TRBV28; size: few; CDR3: CASAKIPRLSNQPQHF; DNA: TGTGCCAGCGCCAAAATACCGAGGTTAAGCAATCAGCCCCAGCATTTT
D: TRBD1; J: TRBJ2-2; V: TRBV11-1; size: few; CDR3: CASSPRQGSGELFF; DNA: TGTGCCAGCAGCCCGCGACAGGGGTCCGGGGAGCTGTTTTTT